This T cell receptor (beta chain) was recorded in a study of CD8+CD57+ T cells in acquired aplastic anemia. The use of genomic DNA as template underpinned the TCR beta VDJ and CDR3 profiling. TCRdb re-called the reads through MiXCR, storing one row per CDR3 protein. The sample has some 410,000 distinct CDR3 sequences; 65% to 80% are singletons. The germline gives CDR1 SGHTA, CDR2 FQGNSA. This CDR3 has 14 residues. The V gene lost 1 base and the J gene lost 8 bases, with 9 bases spanning the gap. The sample was sorted CD4+, CD8+, or CD8+CD57+ T cells (not recorded which) from PBMCs. J is TRBJ1-6 and V is TRBV7-2, with D uncertain. This clonotype originated in a human donor in good health, serving as a control. DNA of the CDR3: TGTGCCAGCAGCTTAGGCCAGCACCATTCACCCCTCCACTTT. This encodes CASSLGQHHSPLHF.